The 6 T cell receptor beta chains listed next were all sequenced from one sample in a study of technical replicates of blood from a handful of donors. Only in-frame clones appear in the TCRdb table, and some are missing; sequencing was by immunoSEQ multiplex PCR. Of about 67,000 clones in the sample, roughly 98% were seen once. The sequencing sample was made of T cells isolated from PBMCs. The receptors were gathered from a human donor in good health.

This chain links TRBV6-5 with TRBJ1-3; TRBD1 matches 7 bases. Per the germline V gene, CDR1 is MNHEY and CDR2 is SVGAGI. There are 15 residues in the CDR3. Losses at the gene ends were 0 bases for V and 4 bases for J; bases not matched to a gene: 3. CDR3 sequence reads: CASSYSGQHGNTIYF. CDR3 sequence (DNA): TGTGCCAGCAGTTACTCGGGACAGCACGGAAACACCATATATTTT.

This sequence joins TRBV19 and TRBJ2-7; 9 bases match TRBD1. Per the germline V gene, CDR1 is LNHDA and CDR2 is SQIVND (reference sequence). The CDR3 contains 15 residues. V shed 4 bases and J 4 bases; nucleotides not matched to a gene: 8. The CDR3 sequence: CASSTKDRGRYEQYF. Written as DNA, the CDR3 is TGTGCCAGTAGTACGAAGGACAGGGGCAGGTACGAGCAGTACTTC.

V usage is TRBV7-9 and J usage is TRBJ2-5; D is perhaps TRBD2 (6 bases). Trimming shortened V by 5 bases and J by 4 bases, and 11 bases separated the two germline ends. The CDR3 is made up of 13 amino acids. Germline V gives CDR1 SEHNR, CDR2 FQNEAQ (reference sequence). CDR3 sequence: CASSVEGVETQYF. The CDR3 DNA reads as TGTGCCAGCAGCGTGGAGGGAGTAGAGACCCAGTACTTC. The entire variable domain, with the rest obtained from reference TRBV7-9 and TRBJ2-5, is as follows: DTGVSQNPRHKITKRGQNVTFRCDPISEHNRLYWYRQTLGQGPEFLTYFQNEAQLEKSRLLSDRFSAERPKGSFSTLEIQRTEQGDSAMYLCASSVEGVETQYFGPGTRLLVL.

V usage is TRBV2 and J usage is TRBJ1-5; D perhaps matches TRBD1 (6 bases). Per germline, CDR1 SNHLY and CDR2 FYNNEI. V gave up 5 bases and J gave up 0 bases, with 8 bases separating them. CDR3 length: 14 residues. The CDR3 nucleotides read TGTGCCAGCAGTTACAGGGATAGCAATCAGCCCCAGCATTTT. Protein product: CASSYRDSNQPQHF.

The sample holds a few counts of this clone. The V call is TRBV6-5, the J call TRBJ2-7; D is ambiguous. Per germline, CDR1 MNHEY and CDR2 SVGAGI. The ends were cut back, 5 bases at V and 2 bases at J, with 7 bases in the middle. This CDR3 region has 12 residues. CDR3 amino acids: CASSTHTYEQYF. The CDR3 nucleotides are TGTGCCAGCAGTACGCACACCTACGAGCAGTACTTC.

The count of this clone is one. The chain couples TRBV29-1 to TRBJ2-3; TRBD2 might be the D (6 bases). Germline loops: CDR1 SQVTM, CDR2 ANQGSEA. The CDR3 loop spans 15 amino acids. V lost 5 bases, J lost 1 base, and 16 bases lay in between. The CDR3 bases are TGCAGCGTTTCGGGCGGGGAAAAGCGCACAGATACGCAGTATTTT. The encoded protein is CSVSGGEKRTDTQYF.